Each of the 8 T cell receptor beta chains below was sequenced from the same sample in a study of T-cell reconstitution after alpha-beta-depleted transplantation in children listed by TCRdb under 2016. Preparation of the library involved PCR. Sequencing was carried out with an Illumina HiSeq 2500. To normalize quantification of the TCRbeta repertoire, the TCR libraries were built with molecular barcoding that relied on unique molecular identifiers. TCRdb cleaned the public reads at Q25 with fastp, built clones with MiXCR and kept in-frame beta chains. All rows with the same CDR3 protein become a single entry with the most common DNA and genes. A total of 380,000 or so distinct CDR3 sequences appear in this sample, about an eighth of them only once. The top ten hold over 3.5% of the sample. The source was PBMCs, collected from the stem cell graft. These receptor sequences come from a human donor who donated a stem cell graft to a child with Fanconi anemia.

This clonotype was counted many times. The rearrangement links TRBV12-3 or TRBV12-4 to TRBJ2-1; D not resolved. V lost 3 bases to trimming and J lost 8 bases, with 14 bases between them. This CDR3 region has 14 residues. The DNA for the CDR3 is TGTGCCAGCAGTTTGGGCCTAGGTAACGATGAGCAGTTCTTC. Its protein is CASSLGLGNDEQFF.

This sequence joins TRBV4-3 and TRBJ2-3; the D gene could be TRBD1 or TRBD2 (6 bases each). With 0 bases removed from V and 0 bases from J, the gap between germline ends came to 13 bases. Per the germline V gene, CDR1 is LGHNA and CDR2 is YSLEER. CDR3 length: 17 residues. CDR3 protein: CASSQDPPGASTDTQYF. The CDR3 nucleotides read TGCGCCAGCAGCCAAGACCCCCCGGGGGCTAGCACAGATACGCAGTATTTT.

There are a few counts of this clonotype. This chain connects TRBV6-5 to TRBJ1-5; D is unresolved. Germline CDR1 reads MNHEY; CDR2 reads SVGAGI. The CDR3 contains 13 residues. V lost 5 bases to trimming and J lost 7 bases, with 12 bases between them. The CDR3 here is CASSPSSGQPQHF. The CDR3 DNA is TGTGCCAGCAGTCCCAGTTCGGGGCAGCCCCAGCATTTT.

This clonotype occurred many times. The J gene is TRBJ2-1, the V gene TRBV4-3; the D gene is possibly TRBD2 (5 bases). Between the trimmed V and J ends, which lost 4 bases and 1 base, there was a span of 20 bases. Germline CDR1 and CDR2: LGHNA and YSLEER. This CDR3 spans 18 amino acids. Written as DNA, the CDR3 is TGCGCCAGCAGCCCCGGGGTCCGGGATAGGACGTCCTACAATGAGCAGTTCTTC. Translation: CASSPGVRDRTSYNEQFF.

The chain has TRBV11-2 and TRBJ2-7; 10 bases align to TRBD1. Germline V CDR1 and CDR2: SGHAT, FQNNGV. This CDR3 region has 15 residues. The V segment lost 4 bases and the J segment 5 bases; nucleotides outside the gene matches: 8. The CDR3 spells CASSSTGTGVHEQYF. DNA of the CDR3: TGTGCCAGCAGCTCTACCGGGACAGGGGTCCACGAGCAGTACTTC.

The chain links TRBV20-1 to TRBJ2-3, with a tentative D call TRBD2 (6 bases). Germline V CDR1 and CDR2: DFQATT, SNEGSKA (reference sequence). The V and J ends lost 6 bases and 8 bases respectively, with 15 bases between them. The CDR3 runs 12 residues. The CDR3 coding sequence is TGCAGTGCGCCCAAAACCGGGAGTACGCAGTATTTT. This gives the protein CSAPKTGSTQYF.

The chain uses TRBV6-1 and TRBJ1-1; tentatively, D is TRBD1 (5 bases). Germline assignment: CDR1 MNHNS and CDR2 SASEGT. This CDR3 comprises 15 residues. Trimming removed 5 bases from V and 1 base from J, with 14 bases in between. The CDR3 DNA reads as TGTGCCAGCAGTAAGATGGGGGTAAGGAACACTGAAGCTTTCTTT. Translation gives CASSKMGVRNTEAFF.

This clonotype was seen a handful of times. The rearrangement links TRBV13 to TRBJ2-3; perhaps D is TRBD1 or TRBD2 (5 bases each). Germline CDR1 is PRHDT and CDR2 is FYEKMQ (reference sequence). With 6 bases removed from V and 2 bases from J, the gap between germline ends came to 12 bases. The CDR3 extends over 14 amino acids. The CDR3 loop reads CASSFRDDTDTQYF. DNA of the CDR3: TGTGCCAGCAGTTTCCGGGACGACACAGATACGCAGTATTTT.